These 24 T cell receptor beta chains were all obtained from the same sample, sequenced in a study of PD-L1 blockade in urothelial cancer. Profiling relied on immunoSEQ multiplex PCR, and the TCRdb table lists in-frame clones only, not all of them. The data hold around 40,000 clones, with around 88% observed a single time. The sample was PBMCs, taken around atezolizumab (anti-PD-L1) treatment. Every receptor here comes from a man aged 55 to 70 with urothelial cancer.

V and J are TRBV5-8 and TRBJ1-2; perhaps TRBD1 as D (5 bases). V dropped 5 bases and J dropped 3 bases, with 17 bases sitting between them. The CDR3 has 15 residues. Looked up from germline, CDR1 is SGHTS and CDR2 is YDEGEE. In DNA, the CDR3 is TGTGCCAGCAGGACGGCGGGGGGGGGTGACTATGGCTACACCTTC. As protein: CASRTAGGGDYGYTF.

The chain has TRBV5-6 and TRBJ2-7; possibly TRBD2 for D (6 bases). CDR3 size: 17 residues. Trimming took 0 bases from V and 1 from J, leaving 17 bases between them. Germline V gene lookup returns CDR1 SGHDT and CDR2 YYEEEE. For the CDR3, the DNA is TGTGCCAGCAGCTTGGTAGGTGGGCGGGACTCTTCCTACGAGCAGTACTTC. Protein sequence: CASSLVGGRDSSYEQYF.

This chain links TRBV20-1 with TRBJ1-3; TRBD1 might be the D (6 bases). The germline V and J ends were trimmed by 6 bases and 12 bases, with 15 bases remaining between them. This CDR3 has 11 amino acids. The germline CDR1 and CDR2 sequences are DFQATT and SNEGSKA (reference sequence). CDR3 protein: CSAPMGRGIYF. CDR3 DNA: TGCAGTGCCCCGATGGGCAGGGGCATATATTTT.

This chain links TRBV28 with TRBJ2-1, with D perhaps matching TRBD1 (5 bases). Germline lookup yields CDR1 MDHEN and CDR2 SYDVKM. This CDR3 comprises 13 residues. Trimming pared 6 bases from V and 5 bases from J, leaving 11 bases between. In DNA, the CDR3 is TGTGCCAGCAGCAATGGGGCGGACAATGAGCAGTTCTTC. This encodes CASSNGADNEQFF.

The V and J genes are TRBV21-1 and TRBJ2-7; the table calls TRBD1, which could not be checked here. TRBV21-1 is listed as a pseudogene. This CDR3 has 19 residues. This CDR3 reads CASSKGQRGDRDHSYEQYF. CDR3 in DNA: TGTGCCAGCAGCAAAGGACAAAGAGGGGACAGGGACCACTCCTACGAGCAGTACTTC.

This clone has just a few counts. The chain recombines TRBV29-1 with TRBJ1-4; the match to TRBD1 covers 8 bases. This CDR3 is built from 14 residues. V was clipped by 4 bases and J by 3 bases; unmatched bases: 4. Germline V gives CDR1 SQVTM, CDR2 ANQGSEA. The CDR3 DNA reads as TGCAGCGTTGGGGGACAGGTTTCTAATGAAAAACTGTTTTTT. Residues: CSVGGQVSNEKLFF.

This clone has ten or more counts. The chain recombines TRBV5-5 with TRBJ2-7; TRBD1 matches 7 bases. The junction had 6 bases not matched to a gene; V was cut back by 3 bases and J by 6 bases. Germline V gene data show CDR1 as SGHKS and CDR2 as YYEKEE (reference sequence). The CDR3 has 13 residues. CDR3 loop: CASSSGTASEQYF. The CDR3 bases are TGTGCCAGCAGCTCGGGGACAGCTTCCGAGCAGTACTTC.

J is TRBJ2-7 and V is TRBV6-5; 11 bases are shared with TRBD2. This CDR3 is 15 amino acids long. Trimming took 6 bases from V and 1 from J; bases not matched to a gene: 5. Germline V gene lookup returns CDR1 MNHEY and CDR2 SVGAGI. CDR3 in amino acids: CASSFGTSGSYEQYF. DNA for the CDR3: TGTGCCAGCAGCTTCGGGACTAGCGGTTCCTACGAGCAGTACTTC.

This chain links TRBV5-1 with TRBJ2-3; 11 nucleotides agree with TRBD2. The CDR3 is 16 residues long. Germline V gene data show CDR1 as SGHRS and CDR2 as YFSETQ. Unmatched junction bases numbered 6, after V lost 4 bases and J lost 2 bases. CDR3 sequence (DNA): TGCGCCAGCAGCATGACTAGCGGGGTGCTCACAGATACGCAGTATTTT. It encodes CASSMTSGVLTDTQYF.

This chain connects TRBV6-5 to TRBJ2-3, with 10 bases that match TRBD2. The germline V gene encodes CDR1 MNHEY and CDR2 SVGAGI. V lost 6 bases, J lost 3 bases, and 6 bases stayed unmatched. This CDR3 is 15 amino acids long. CDR3 sequence: CASSPSSGSTDTQYF. The CDR3 DNA reads TGTGCCAGCAGCCCTTCTAGCGGGAGTACAGATACGCAGTATTTT.

CDR3 sequence: CASRVGQGSYEQYF. As DNA, the CDR3 is TGTGCCAGCCGGGTTGGACAGGGATCGTACGAGCAGTACTTC. The V gene is TRBV27, the J gene TRBJ2-7; 8 nucleotides match TRBD1. The CDR3 extends over 14 amino acids. Germline V gives CDR1 MNHEY, CDR2 SMNVEV (reference sequence). V was pared by 8 bases and J by 4 bases, with 10 bases of the junction left unmatched.

The chain uses TRBV5-1 and TRBJ2-5; a weak D match, TRBD2 (5 bases). Between the trimmed V and J ends, which lost 0 bases and 3 bases, there was a span of 6 bases. CDR3 size: 13 residues. CDR1 and CDR2 (germline): SGHRS, YFSETQ. The DNA of the CDR3 is TGCGCCAGCAGCTTGGGGGAGAAAGAGACCCAGTACTTC. The encoded protein is CASSLGEKETQYF.

The chain couples TRBV27 to TRBJ2-1, with D tentatively TRBD2 (6 bases). Trimming took off 3 bases at V and 0 bases at J, with 9 bases between the two ends. CDR1 is MNHEY, CDR2 SMNVEV, per germline (reference sequence). This CDR3 contains 15 residues. The DNA for the CDR3 is TGTGCCAGCAGTTTTGGAGGGAGCTCCTACAATGAGCAGTTCTTC. It yields the protein CASSFGGSSYNEQFF.

V is TRBV12-5 and J is TRBJ1-2, with a tentative D call TRBD1 (5 bases). The ends were cut back, 5 bases at V and 10 bases at J, with 17 bases in the middle. Germline V CDR1 and CDR2: LGHNT, FRNRAP. The length of the CDR3 is 13 residues. Here the CDR3 reads CASGLQGRSTYTF. The CDR3 nucleotides read TGTGCTAGTGGTCTCCAGGGTCGGAGTACCTACACCTTC. The full variable domain, in which reference TRBV12-5 and TRBJ1-2 provide the parts outside the CDR3, is DARVTQTPRHKVTEMGQEVTMRCQPILGHNTVFWYRQTMMQGLELLAYFRNRAPLDDSGMPKDRFSAEMPDATLATLKIQPSEPRDSAVYFCASGLQGRSTYTFGSGTRLTVV.

The genes are TRBV5-5 and TRBJ2-5, with 9 bases that match TRBD1. The germline gives CDR1 SGHKS, CDR2 YYEKEE (reference sequence). CDR3 size: 14 residues. J was trimmed by 4 bases and V by 4 bases; bases with no gene match: 5. CDR3 sequence (DNA): TGTGCCAGCAGCCTAACGGGACAGGGAGAGACCCAGTACTTC. Amino acid sequence: CASSLTGQGETQYF.

The J gene is TRBJ1-1, the V gene TRBV11-3, with 9 bases fitting TRBD1. The ends lost 4 bases at V and 8 bases at J; junction bases unmatched: 5. The CDR3 is made up of 13 amino acids. The germline CDR1 and CDR2 sequences are SGHNT and YENEEA. The DNA for the CDR3 is TGTGCCAGCAGCTCCAGACAGGGGGGAGAAGCTTTCTTT. This gives the protein CASSSRQGGEAFF.

The chain is built from TRBV6-4 and TRBJ1-1; D uncertain. V gave up 3 bases and J gave up 4 bases, with 15 bases separating them. Looked up from germline, CDR1 is MRHNA and CDR2 is SNTAGT. The CDR3 is 15 residues long. CDR3 sequence reads: CASSERAAGVTEAFF. The CDR3 DNA follows: TGTGCCAGCAGTGAGAGGGCCGCCGGTGTCACTGAAGCTTTCTTT.

The table lists this clone with a few counts. CDR3 DNA: TGCGCCAGCAGGAACGGACAGGGGGGAGAGACCCAGTACTTC. It yields the protein CASRNGQGGETQYF. The rearrangement links TRBV5-1 to TRBJ2-5; TRBD1 matches at 10 bases. CDR3 length equals 14 residues. Germline V gives CDR1 SGHRS, CDR2 YFSETQ. V shed 5 bases and J 4 bases; nucleotides not matched to a gene: 5.

The chain joins TRBV2 to TRBJ1-2; possible D gene TRBD1, 6 bases. CDR3 length: 13 residues. V was shortened by 4 bases and J by 8 bases, with 14 bases between the two germline ends. Germline V gene sequence: CDR1 SNHLY, CDR2 FYNNEI. The CDR3 bases are TGTGCCAGCAGTGCTGCAGGGACATCGGGCTACACCTTC. Translated, it gives CASSAAGTSGYTF.

CDR3 DNA: TGCGCCAGCAGCCAATCTGCTAGCGGGAGTCCAGATACGCAGTATTTT. Its translation is CASSQSASGSPDTQYF. The chain recombines TRBV4-1 with TRBJ2-3; 10 positions match TRBD2. V lost 2 bases, J lost 4 bases, and 6 bases stayed unmatched. This CDR3 has 16 amino acids. The germline V gene has CDR1 MGHRA and CDR2 YSYEKL.

This chain uses TRBV11-2 with TRBJ1-4; TRBD1 might be the D (6 bases). Per the germline V gene, CDR1 is SGHAT and CDR2 is FQNNGV. V gave up 1 base and J gave up 3 bases, with 9 bases separating them. The CDR3 is made up of 15 amino acids. The CDR3 loop is CASSLVRGSNEKLFF. The CDR3 bases are TGTGCCAGCAGCTTAGTCAGGGGCTCTAATGAAAAACTGTTTTTT.

This chain connects TRBV7-9 to TRBJ2-5, with 8 bases that match TRBD1. CDR3 size: 14 residues. Unmatched junction bases numbered 4, after V lost 6 bases and J lost 1 base. Germline V gene sequence: CDR1 SEHNR, CDR2 FQNEAQ (reference sequence). CDR3 nucleotide sequence: TGTGCCAGCAGACGAGGGACAGGCCAAGAGACCCAGTACTTC. Encoded protein: CASRRGTGQETQYF.

This clone was seen only once. This chain connects TRBV7-9 to TRBJ2-3; tentative D call: TRBD2 (5 bases). V lost 2 bases, J lost 0 bases, and 21 bases lay in between. The V gene's germline CDR1 is SEHNR and CDR2 FQNEAQ (reference sequence). The CDR3 is made up of 19 amino acids. CDR3 in DNA: TGTGCCAGCAGCTTAATGGACTGGAAGGGCCTCCCTAGCACAGATACGCAGTATTTT. It is translated as CASSLMDWKGLPSTDTQYF.

This clone was counted once. This chain connects TRBV7-9 to TRBJ1-1; D gene uncertain. Germline assignment: CDR1 SEHNR and CDR2 FQNEAQ (reference sequence). V lost 3 bases and J lost 5, with 4 bases in between. The CDR3 loop spans 11 amino acids. CDR3 coding DNA: TGTGCCAGCAGCTTTACTACTGAAGCTTTCTTT. Amino acid sequence: CASSFTTEAFF. Drawing the rest from reference TRBV7-9 and TRBJ1-1, the complete variable domain is DTGVSQNPRHKITKRGQNVTFRCDPISEHNRLYWYRQTLGQGPEFLTYFQNEAQLEKSRLLSDRFSAERPKGSFSTLEIQRTEQGDSAMYLCASSFTTEAFFGQGTRLTVV.